The T cell receptor (beta chain) under discussion was sequenced for a study of radiotherapy plus CTLA-4 blockade in lung cancer. Produced via immunoSEQ multiplex PCR; TCRdb's table is partial and in-frame only. The data show some 70,000 clones, with around four fifths seen just once and around 4% held by the top ten. General observations from the study: Radiotherapy with ipilimumab was followed by blood expansion of tumor-derived clones.

The CDR3 loop spans 12 amino acids. Germline V gene data show CDR1 as MDHEN and CDR2 as SYDVKM. V lost 10 bases and J 7 bases, leaving 16 bases between the germline ends. Concerning this clone: As yet, its antigen is unknown.

This rearrangement joins TRBV28 to TRBJ1-2; no firm D call. The TCR originated in a human donor with non-small cell lung cancer who had a partial response to radiotherapy plus ipilimumab. The sequences come from peripheral blood, collected from a patient treated with radiotherapy plus ipilimumab. The CDR3 protein is CATTPQVPGYTF. CDR3 in DNA: TGTGCCACCACCCCGCAGGTGCCTGGCTACACCTTC.